These 31 T cell receptor beta chains originate from one sample sequenced in a study of cytomegalovirus exposure and HLA in healthy donors. PCR amplification relied on 60 Vbeta primers (plus 13 Jbeta primers). The repertoire was sequenced with immunoSEQ multiplex PCR; TCRdb's copy has only in-frame clones and lacks some. Of some 150,000 clones in the sample, almost 80% were seen once. The sample taken for sequencing was PBMCs. The receptors were gathered from a woman aged 45-65 years in good health and CMV-seronegative.

This sequence joins TRBV2 and TRBJ2-1; no reliable D call. Germline V gene lookup returns CDR1 SNHLY and CDR2 FYNNEI. This CDR3 is 15 amino acids long. Trimming left V 0 bases short and J 3 bases short, with 9 bases between. The CDR3 nucleotides are TGTGCCAGCAGTGAAGCTATGGCAGTCTACAATGAGCAGTTCTTC. It translates to CASSEAMAVYNEQFF.

This chain joins TRBV7-9 and TRBJ2-1; tentative D call: TRBD2 (7 bases). Per the germline V gene, CDR1 is SEHNR and CDR2 is FQNEAQ (reference sequence). The CDR3 contains 14 residues. CDR3 in amino acids: CSGGQVSSYNEQFF. Written as DNA, the CDR3 is TGTTCCGGGGGGCAGGTCAGCTCCTACAATGAGCAGTTCTTC.

This clone was seen a handful of times. CDR3 residues: CSAEAPQGTEAFF. For the CDR3, the DNA is TGCAGCGCCGAGGCCCCACAGGGAACTGAAGCTTTCTTT. The chain recombines TRBV29-1 with TRBJ1-1; TRBD1 is a possible D gene (6 bases). The V gene's germline CDR1 is SQVTM and CDR2 ANQGSEA. The CDR3 has 13 amino acids. Trimming took 7 bases from V and 5 from J, leaving 17 bases between them.

The rearrangement joins TRBV9 to TRBJ2-2; TRBD1 matches at 7 bases. V lost 1 base to trimming and J lost 3 bases; unmatched junction nucleotides: 9. This CDR3 is 17 amino acids long. The germline V gene encodes CDR1 SGDLS and CDR2 YYNGEE. In nucleotides, the CDR3 is TGTGCCAGCAGCGTAAGTGTGGGGACAGTATACACCGGGGAGCTGTTTTTT. It translates to CASSVSVGTVYTGELFF.

V gene TRBV25-1 combines with J gene TRBJ2-3, with D possibly being TRBD2 (6 bases). This CDR3 is 15 amino acids long. Trimming took 0 bases from V and 5 from J, leaving 12 bases between them. CDR1 and CDR2 from the germline V gene are MGHDK and SYGVNS. The CDR3 loop reads CASSEYGLMVDTQYF. CDR3 DNA: TGTGCCAGCAGTGAATATGGACTAATGGTAGATACGCAGTATTTT.

The chain combines TRBV27 with TRBJ2-1; 8 bases fit TRBD1. Looked up from germline, CDR1 is MNHEY and CDR2 is SMNVEV (reference sequence). The junction had 13 bases not matched to a gene; V was cut back by 6 bases and J by 0 bases. This CDR3 comprises 18 residues. CDR3 bases: TGTGCCAGCAGACTCCGCAGCGGACAGGGAAGCTCCTACAATGAGCAGTTCTTC. This translates into CASRLRSGQGSSYNEQFF.

The chain uses TRBV27 and TRBJ2-1; the D gene is possibly TRBD2 (5 bases). V lost 5 bases, J lost 6 bases, and 11 bases lay in between. This CDR3 has 13 amino acids. Per germline, CDR1 MNHEY and CDR2 SMNVEV (reference sequence). CDR3 DNA: TGTGCCAGCAGTCGGTCGGGGAGCAATGAGCAGTTCTTC. Amino acid sequence: CASSRSGSNEQFF.

This clone was observed a single time. The chain employs TRBV6-1 and TRBJ2-5, with TRBD1 matching 11 bases. CDR1 is MNHNS and CDR2 is SASEGT in the germline V gene. CDR3 length: 15 residues. V dropped 2 bases and J dropped 2; count of bases not matched to a gene: 1. CDR3 region: CASSERDRGQETQYF. The CDR3 coding sequence is TGTGCCAGCAGTGAACGGGACAGGGGGCAAGAGACCCAGTACTTC.

The V call is TRBV19, the J call TRBJ2-7; 8 bases are shared with TRBD1. In germline, CDR1 is LNHDA, CDR2 SQIVND (reference sequence). The CDR3 length is 16 residues. Trimming at V came to 0 bases and at J to 2 bases, leaving 6 bases not matched to a gene. CDR3 residues: CASSIDPRTGTYEQYF. The CDR3 nucleotides read TGTGCCAGTAGTATAGATCCCAGGACAGGGACCTACGAGCAGTACTTC.

This clone was counted a single time. This chain links TRBV7-2 with TRBJ1-3; 7 nucleotides agree with TRBD1. V lost 2 bases and J lost 0; bases outside the gene matches: 4. CDR3 length equals 16 residues. In germline, CDR1 is SGHTA, CDR2 FQGNSA. The CDR3 nucleotides are TGTGCCAGCAGCTTATGGACAGGTCCCTCTGGAAACACCATATATTTT. Its protein product is CASSLWTGPSGNTIYF.

This clone was seen more than once but under ten times. The gene calls are TRBV5-1 and TRBJ1-1, with 7 bases that match TRBD1. CDR3 size: 16 residues. Germline trimming cut 0 bases from V and 10 bases from J; bases unmatched to any gene: 15. Germline V gene data show CDR1 as SGHRS and CDR2 as YFSETQ. CDR3 sequence (DNA): TGCGCCAGCAGCTTGGCAGGGGGTACATACGAAATGACAGCTTTCTTT. As protein: CASSLAGGTYEMTAFF.

This chain joins TRBV5-4 and TRBJ2-5; D is possibly TRBD2 (7 bases). The J call may be incorrect, as the DNA end agrees better with TRBJ2-7. Germline V lookup: CDR1 SGHNT, CDR2 YYREEE (reference sequence). The CDR3 is 15 residues long. The CDR3 DNA reads as TGTGCCAGCATCTCGCTGGGGGGGCCCTCCTACGAGCAGTACTTC. Translating it yields CASISLGGPSYEQYF.

V is TRBV10-3 and J is TRBJ2-7; D might be TRBD1 (6 bases). The CDR3 runs to 15 residues. V was trimmed by 3 bases and J by 7 bases, leaving 19 bases between them. The germline gives CDR1 ENHRY, CDR2 SYGVKD. CDR3 DNA sequence: TGTGCCATCAGTGACACAGGGAAAAAATCGCGTGAGCAGTACTTC. Translating gives CAISDTGKKSREQYF.

A single count supports this clone. The V gene is TRBV4-3, the J gene TRBJ2-5, with TRBD2 matching over 9 bases. Matching the DNA end better, TRBJ2-7 makes the J call doubtful. The V gene's germline CDR1 is LGHNA and CDR2 YSLEER. CDR3 size: 15 residues. The CDR3: CASSPISGGVYEQYF. CDR3 in DNA: TGCGCCAGCAGCCCAATTAGCGGGGGTGTTTACGAGCAGTACTTC.

The chain joins TRBV7-2 to TRBJ2-2, with D tentatively TRBD1 (5 bases). The germline V gene has CDR1 SGHTA and CDR2 FQGNSA. CDR3 size: 16 residues. V lost 3 bases and J 1 base, leaving 12 bases between the germline ends. CDR3 sequence (DNA): TGTGCCAGCAGCTTTCCAGGGCCCTGGAACACCGGGGAGCTGTTTTTT. It encodes CASSFPGPWNTGELFF.

The V call is TRBV4-1, the J call TRBJ2-3; TRBD2 matches 10 bases. Germline CDR1 is MGHRA and CDR2 is YSYEKL. V was clipped by 9 bases and J by 2 bases; unmatched bases: 5. This CDR3 has 14 amino acids. The CDR3 region has the DNA TGCGCCAGACAACTAGCGGGACACACAGATACGCAGTATTTT. This encodes CARQLAGHTDTQYF.

The chain is built from TRBV7-3 and TRBJ2-1, with 13 bases matching TRBD2. V gave up 5 bases and J gave up 0 bases; unmatched junction bases: 4. Germline V gene data show CDR1 as SGHTA and CDR2 as FQGTGA. There are 17 residues in the CDR3. Here the CDR3 reads CASSQLAGGDSYNEQFF. The CDR3 nucleotides read TGTGCCAGCAGCCAACTAGCGGGAGGGGACTCCTACAATGAGCAGTTCTTC.

This clone was recorded a few times. J is TRBJ1-1 and V is TRBV7-3, with 10 bases identical to TRBD1. Germline assignment: CDR1 SGHTA and CDR2 FQGTGA. Trimming cost V 4 bases and J 4 bases; bases outside gene matches: 6. The CDR3 is 15 amino acids. CDR3 protein: CASSSQGQGTTEAFF. The CDR3, as DNA: TGTGCCAGCAGCTCACAGGGACAGGGGACCACTGAAGCTTTCTTT. The full variable domain, in which reference TRBV7-3 and TRBJ1-1 provide the parts outside the CDR3, is GAGVSQTPSNKVTEKGKYVELRCDPISGHTALYWYRQSLGQGPEFLIYFQGTGAADDSGLPNDRFFAVRPEGSVSTLKIQRTERGDSAVYLCASSSQGQGTTEAFFGQGTRLTVV.

This sequence joins TRBV5-6 and TRBJ1-5; D is ambiguous. Per the germline V gene, CDR1 is SGHDT and CDR2 is YYEEEE. The length of the CDR3 is 16 residues. V was pared by 2 bases and J by 4 bases, with 16 bases between. The CDR3 loop reads CASSFSAGLSNQPQHF. DNA for the CDR3: TGTGCCAGCAGCTTCTCGGCAGGCCTTAGTAATCAGCCCCAGCATTTT.

The chain recombines TRBV12-5 with TRBJ2-3; TRBD1 agrees at 8 bases. Germline V gene lookup returns CDR1 LGHNT and CDR2 FRNRAP. The CDR3 contains 18 residues. Trimming took 2 bases from V and 1 from J; bases not matched to a gene: 11. CDR3 in amino acids: CASGLTRSPTGGTDTQYF. In DNA form, the CDR3 reads TGTGCTAGTGGTTTGACCAGGTCCCCGACAGGGGGCACAGATACGCAGTATTTT.

The rearrangement links TRBV6-4 to TRBJ2-1; 10 bases are shared with TRBD2. This CDR3 comprises 14 residues. V was pared by 5 bases and J by 4 bases, with 2 bases of the junction left unmatched. The germline CDR1 and CDR2 sequences are MRHNA and SNTAGT. The CDR3 DNA follows: TGTGCCAGCAGTCTAGCGGGAGATTACAATGAGCAGTTCTTC. Translation: CASSLAGDYNEQFF.

The genes are TRBV5-6 and TRBJ1-2, with no clear D. Germline assignment: CDR1 SGHDT and CDR2 YYEEEE. V was cut by 0 bases and J by 2 bases, with 11 bases left in between. The CDR3 length is 15 residues. The CDR3 is CASSLVAGPNYGYTF. CDR3 DNA: TGTGCCAGCAGCTTGGTGGCTGGGCCCAACTATGGCTACACCTTC. The full variable domain, with the rest looked up from reference TRBV5-6 and TRBJ1-2, is DAGVTQSPTHLIKTRGQQVTLRCSPKSGHDTVSWYQQALGQGPQFIFQYYEEEERQRGNFPDRFSGHQFPNYSSELNVNALLLGDSALYLCASSLVAGPNYGYTFGSGTRLTVV.

The chain is built from TRBV27 and TRBJ2-7, with 9 nucleotides matching TRBD2. Germline loops: CDR1 MNHEY, CDR2 SMNVEV (reference sequence). V lost 6 bases and J lost 4; bases outside the gene matches: 7. The CDR3 totals 14 residues. The CDR3 nucleotides are TGTGCCAGCAGGGGGATGCGGGAGGGGTACGAGCAGTACTTC. As protein: CASRGMREGYEQYF.

In DNA, the CDR3 is TGTGCCATCACCTCATTAGGGACAGGGAATGGCTACACCTTC. Amino acids: CAITSLGTGNGYTF. The rearrangement uses TRBV10-3 and TRBJ1-2; 9 nucleotides agree with TRBD1. Germline lookup yields CDR1 ENHRY and CDR2 SYGVKD. V gave up 7 bases and J gave up 6 bases; unmatched junction bases: 9. The CDR3 has 14 residues.

V gene TRBV2 combines with J gene TRBJ1-4; D is perhaps TRBD1 (5 bases). Trimming cost V 5 bases and J 7 bases, with 14 bases left between them. This CDR3 is built from 14 residues. Germline assignment: CDR1 SNHLY and CDR2 FYNNEI. The CDR3 loop reads CASSRQIPIEKLFF. DNA of the CDR3: TGTGCCAGCAGTAGACAGATACCCATTGAAAAACTGTTTTTT.

The rearrangement links TRBV6-1 to TRBJ2-1; D remains unclear. Germline V gene lookup returns CDR1 MNHNS and CDR2 SASEGT. V was shortened by 0 bases and J by 0 bases, with 30 bases between the two germline ends. The CDR3 covers 23 residues. CDR3 in DNA: TGTGCCAGCAGTGAAGCGGGCAGCCCTTCGAGTTGGGTTACCCCAAGCTCCTACAATGAGCAGTTCTTC. Protein sequence: CASSEAGSPSSWVTPSSYNEQFF.

The table lists this clone with a few counts. This chain links TRBV4-1 with TRBJ2-7; possible D gene TRBD1, 6 bases. V lost 4 bases and J 2 bases, leaving 18 bases between the germline ends. The CDR3 spans 16 residues. Germline V gives CDR1 MGHRA, CDR2 YSYEKL. CDR3 loop: CASSRSTGSDTYEQYF. CDR3 DNA sequence: TGCGCCAGCAGCCGATCGACAGGTTCGGATACCTACGAGCAGTACTTC.

The chain couples TRBV4-1 to TRBJ2-3, with D possibly TRBD2 on 6 matching bases. The CDR3 totals 15 residues. V lost 0 bases and J 1 base, leaving 8 bases between the germline ends. CDR1 is MGHRA and CDR2 is YSYEKL in the germline V gene. The CDR3 bases are TGCGCCAGCAGCCAAGAACTAGCCCGCACAGATACGCAGTATTTT. This sequence encodes CASSQELARTDTQYF.

V and J are TRBV10-2 and TRBJ1-5; possibly TRBD1 for D (5 bases). Germline-derived CDR1 and CDR2 are WSHSY and SAAADI. V dropped 6 bases and J dropped 4 bases, with 10 bases sitting between them. CDR3 size: 13 residues. The CDR3 protein is CASSVGQNQPQHF. In DNA form, the CDR3 reads TGCGCCAGCAGCGTGGGGCAGAATCAGCCCCAGCATTTT.

There are a few counts of this clone. This rearrangement joins TRBV19 to TRBJ1-1; 7 bases fit TRBD1. J lost 0 bases, V lost 4 bases, and 8 bases had no gene match. The germline CDR1 and CDR2 sequences are LNHDA and SQIVND (reference sequence). This CDR3 has 16 amino acids. CDR3 DNA: TGTGCCAGTAGTACCCCACAGACAGGGTTGAACACTGAAGCTTTCTTT. As protein: CASSTPQTGLNTEAFF.

This clone was counted between two and nine times. The rearrangement uses TRBV7-8 and TRBJ1-2; 8 bases agree with TRBD1. Germline lookup yields CDR1 SGHVS and CDR2 FQNEAQ. The CDR3 consists of 13 residues. The junction had 2 bases not matched to a gene; V was cut back by 2 bases and J by 6 bases. The CDR3: CASSLWTGNGYTF. The CDR3 nucleotides are TGTGCCAGCAGCTTATGGACAGGGAATGGCTACACCTTC.